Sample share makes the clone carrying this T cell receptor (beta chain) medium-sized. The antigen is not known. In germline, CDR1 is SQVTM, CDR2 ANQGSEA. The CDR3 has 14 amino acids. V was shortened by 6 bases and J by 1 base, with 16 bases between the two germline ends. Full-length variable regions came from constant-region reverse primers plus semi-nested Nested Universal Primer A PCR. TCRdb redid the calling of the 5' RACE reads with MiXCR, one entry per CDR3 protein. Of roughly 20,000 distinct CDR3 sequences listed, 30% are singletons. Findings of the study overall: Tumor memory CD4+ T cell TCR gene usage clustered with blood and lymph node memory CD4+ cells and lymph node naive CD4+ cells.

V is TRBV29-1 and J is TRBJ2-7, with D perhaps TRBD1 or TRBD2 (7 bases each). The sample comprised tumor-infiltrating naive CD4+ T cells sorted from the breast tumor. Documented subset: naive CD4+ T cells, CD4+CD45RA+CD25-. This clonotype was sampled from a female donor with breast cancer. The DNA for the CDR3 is TGCAGCGTGAAGGGGGGGACAGAGTCCTACGAGCAGTACTTC. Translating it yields CSVKGGTESYEQYF.